This record looks at one T cell receptor beta chain sequence and its context. Its antigen is unknown. This CDR3 contains 12 residues. Looked up from germline, CDR1 is SEHNR and CDR2 is FQNEAQ (reference sequence). Trimming removed 6 bases at V and 5 bases at J, with 10 bases between. The data stem from a study of post-analysis software for immune sequencing data. Study results and limitations: A few TRBV segments, TRBV5-6, TRBV5-1 and TRBV20-1 among them, were found more frequent in patients than controls.

Unique molecular identifiers were present in the TCR beta cDNA libraries. TCRdb processed the PCR reads anew with MiXCR; each CDR3 protein has one entry. The data show some 370,000 distinct CDR3 sequences, with approximately 38% seen just once and roughly 12% held by the top ten. This receptor was obtained from a girl under 18 with multiple sclerosis. This rearrangement joins TRBV7-9 to TRBJ2-5; D remains unclear. Sequencing was carried out using blood. The CDR3 DNA sequence: TGTGCCAGCAGTCCTGACACCGAGACCCAGTACTTC. As protein: CASSPDTETQYF.